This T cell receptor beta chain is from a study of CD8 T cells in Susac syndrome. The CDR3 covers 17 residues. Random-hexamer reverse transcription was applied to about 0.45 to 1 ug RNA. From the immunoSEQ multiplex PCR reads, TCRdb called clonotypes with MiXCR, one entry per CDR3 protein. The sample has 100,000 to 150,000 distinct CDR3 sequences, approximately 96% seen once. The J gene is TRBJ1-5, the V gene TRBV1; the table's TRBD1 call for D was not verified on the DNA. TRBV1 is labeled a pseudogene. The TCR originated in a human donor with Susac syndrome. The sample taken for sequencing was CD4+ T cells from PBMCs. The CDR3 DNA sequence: TGCACCAGCAGCCGGGACAGGGCCGCTGGCCGCAATCAGCCCCAGCATTTT. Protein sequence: CTSSRDRAAGRNQPQHF.